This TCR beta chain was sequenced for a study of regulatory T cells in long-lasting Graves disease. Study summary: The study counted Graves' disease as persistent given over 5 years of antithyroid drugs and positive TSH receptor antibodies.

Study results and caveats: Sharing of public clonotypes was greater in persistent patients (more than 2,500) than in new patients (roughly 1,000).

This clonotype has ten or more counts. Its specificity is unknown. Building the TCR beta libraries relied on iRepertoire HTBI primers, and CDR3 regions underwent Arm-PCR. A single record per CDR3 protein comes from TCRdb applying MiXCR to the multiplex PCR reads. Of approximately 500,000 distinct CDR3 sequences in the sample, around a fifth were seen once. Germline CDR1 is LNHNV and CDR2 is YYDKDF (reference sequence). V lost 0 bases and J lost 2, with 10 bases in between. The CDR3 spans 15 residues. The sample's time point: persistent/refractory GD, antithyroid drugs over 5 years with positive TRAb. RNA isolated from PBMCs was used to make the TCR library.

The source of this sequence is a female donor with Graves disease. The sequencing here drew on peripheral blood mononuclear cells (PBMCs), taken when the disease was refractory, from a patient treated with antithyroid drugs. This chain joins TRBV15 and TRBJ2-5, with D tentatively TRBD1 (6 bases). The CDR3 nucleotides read TGTGCCACCAGCAGAGATGGAGGACAGCAAGAGACCCAGTACTTC. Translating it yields CATSRDGGQQETQYF.